Listed below are T cell receptor beta chains from one sample, sequenced in a study of cytomegalovirus exposure and HLA in healthy donors. Data came from immunoSEQ multiplex PCR; TCRdb stores just in-frame clones and leaves some out. The sample lists over 150,000 clones, over 75% seen once, with approximately 3% in the top ten. Sequencing used PBMCs. These receptors were obtained from a young woman in good health and CMV-seronegative. CDR3s include the opening cysteine and the closing phenylalanine or tryptophan. Each record gives: D gene, clone size, V gene, J gene, CDR3 DNA, CDR3 protein. A D gene is named only where the DNA matches it firmly. Clone size is given for some rows only: seen once, a few or many times, or a class if the clone is expanded.

>TRBD1|few|TRBV7-9|TRBJ1-2
TGTTCCAGCAGCTTAGCCTCCGGGACAGGGGGCGAAGGCTACCCCTTC
CSSSLASGTGGEGYPF
>.|.|TRBV7-9|TRBJ2-6
TGTGCCAGCAGCTTAGGTTTCGGGGTCCCACTCTCTGGGGCCAACGTCCTGACTTTC
CASSLGFGVPLSGANVLTF
>.|.|TRBV7-9|TRBJ2-5
TGTGCCAGCACCGAGGGGGGGATCCAAGAGACCCAGTACTTC
CASTEGGIQETQYF
>TRBD1|.|TRBV4-1|TRBJ1-6
TGCGCCAGCAGGGAGCCGGGACAGGGATATTCACCCCTCCACTTT
CASREPGQGYSPLHF
>TRBD2|.|TRBV5-1|TRBJ2-3
TGCGCCAGCAGCCCGACCGCGGGGGGCTCAGATACGCAGTATTTT
CASSPTAGGSDTQYF
>TRBD2|.|TRBV28|TRBJ2-7
TGTGCCGAAGGAGCAGGGCGGGAGGAGCAGTACTTC
CAEGAGREEQYF
>.|few|TRBV11-2|TRBJ1-4
TGTGCCAGCAGCCCCCGACAGAAGCTTAATGAAAAACTGTTTTTT
CASSPRQKLNEKLFF
>.|.|TRBV19|TRBJ2-3
TGTGCCACCAGGAGACAGGACACAGATACGCAGTATTTT
CATRRQDTDTQYF
>.|few|TRBV4-1|TRBJ2-6
TGCGCCAGCAGCCAAGGACAGTCTGGGGCCAACGTCCTGACTTTC
CASSQGQSGANVLTF
>TRBD2|.|TRBV7-2|TRBJ2-1
TGTGCCAGCAGCTTAGCCCCAGCGGGAGGGAACAATGAGCAGTTCTTC
CASSLAPAGGNNEQFF
>.|.|TRBV7-5|TRBJ2-7
TGTGCCAGAAGCTTGTTTGGCGGGCGTCCCTACGAGCAGTACTTC
CARSLFGGRPYEQYF
>.|.|TRBV30|TRBJ1-2
TGTGCCTGGAGTCGAAGCGGACCGGATGGCTACACCTTC
CAWSRSGPDGYTF
>.|few|TRBV29-1|TRBJ1-2
TGCAGCGTTGAACCAGGGGAGTGGGGGCTAGGCTATGGCTACACCTTC
CSVEPGEWGLGYGYTF
>.|.|TRBV11-3|TRBJ2-2
TGTGCCAGCAGCACCGCCGGGACACACAACACCGGGGAGCTGTTTTTT
CASSTAGTHNTGELFF
>TRBD1|.|TRBV25-1|TRBJ2-7
TGTGCCAGCAGCCCGGGACAGGGGATTTACGAGCAGTACTTC
CASSPGQGIYEQYF
>.|.|TRBV18|TRBJ2-7
TGTGCCAGCTCACCAGGGAGCCACGAGCAGTACTTC
CASSPGSHEQYF
>TRBD1|.|TRBV18|TRBJ2-7
TGTGCCAGCTCCGACCCAGGACAGGGGTACGAGCAGTACTTC
CASSDPGQGYEQYF
>.|.|TRBV15|TRBJ2-6
TGTGCCACCAGCAGAGGACAGTTCTCTGGGGCCAACGTCCTGACTTTC
CATSRGQFSGANVLTF
>.|once|TRBV10-3|TRBJ2-7
TGTGCCATCAGTGCAGGCGAACCCTCCTACGAGCAGTACTTC
CAISAGEPSYEQYF
>.|.|TRBV28|TRBJ1-2
TGTGCCAGCTTCAAGCCCTATGGCTACACCTTC
CASFKPYGYTF